Presented here are 27 T cell receptor beta chains from one specimen sequenced in a study of blood T cell repertoires in COVID-19. Measured with immunoSEQ multiplex PCR; TCRdb has only the in-frame clones, and not every one. The repertoire has some 240,000 clones, 84% of them found once; the top ten carry 1.5% to 1.9%. Source material: peripheral blood. These receptors came from a middle-aged woman who had recovered from COVID-19.

CDR3 region: CASSSRPSRTGLRNTIYF. The CDR3 DNA reads TGCGCCAGCAGCTCCCGCCCCTCCAGGACAGGGCTTCGGAACACCATATATTTT. V gene TRBV5-1 combines with J gene TRBJ1-3, with 8 bases identical to TRBD1. Germline V gene lookup returns CDR1 SGHRS and CDR2 YFSETQ. V lost 3 bases, J lost 7 bases, and 18 bases stayed unmatched. The CDR3 contains 18 residues.

The chain couples TRBV7-6 to TRBJ2-3, with D possibly matching TRBD2 (5 bases). This CDR3 is built from 16 residues. With 5 bases removed from V and 0 bases from J, the gap between germline ends came to 15 bases. Germline V gives CDR1 SGHVS, CDR2 FNYEAQ. This CDR3 reads CASSQRRGSSTDTQYF. The CDR3 region has the DNA TGTGCCAGCAGCCAAAGACGGGGATCTAGCACAGATACGCAGTATTTT.

The CDR3 is CASSRNGARNTEAFF. CDR3 sequence (DNA): TGTGCCAGCAGCCGCAATGGGGCGAGGAACACTGAAGCTTTCTTT. The chain has TRBV5-5 and TRBJ1-1, with D possibly being TRBD1 (5 bases). The CDR3 contains 15 residues. The germline gives CDR1 SGHKS, CDR2 YYEKEE (reference sequence). The V end lost 4 bases, the J end lost 1 base, and 14 bases lay between the germline ends.

The gene calls are TRBV10-3 and TRBJ1-5; a possible D gene is TRBD1 (5 bases). Trimming shortened V by 0 bases and J by 1 base, and 10 bases separated the two germline ends. The CDR3 has 16 amino acids. CDR1 is ENHRY, CDR2 SYGVKD, per germline. In nucleotides, the CDR3 is TGTGCCATCAGTGAGTCGGGACTGACGAGCAATCAGCCCCAGCATTTT. It translates to CAISESGLTSNQPQHF.

CDR3 DNA: TGTGCCAGCAGCCGGGACAGCCGAAACACCGGGGAGCTGTTTTTT. Translation gives CASSRDSRNTGELFF. The genes are TRBV7-3 and TRBJ2-2, with TRBD1 identical over 7 bases. Germline V lookup: CDR1 SGHTA, CDR2 FQGTGA. The CDR3 is made up of 15 amino acids. The V segment lost 5 bases and the J segment 2 bases; nucleotides outside the gene matches: 5.

V gene TRBV5-1 combines with J gene TRBJ2-3; D ambiguous. The V end lost 2 bases, the J end lost 3 bases, and 7 bases lay between the germline ends. The CDR3 spans 13 residues. Per the germline V gene, CDR1 is SGHRS and CDR2 is YFSETQ. The CDR3 DNA reads TGCGCCAGCAGCTTTGGCAGAACAGATACGCAGTATTTT. Translated: CASSFGRTDTQYF.

The gene calls are TRBV12-3 or TRBV12-4 and TRBJ1-1; perhaps TRBD1 as D (5 bases). Trimming shortened V by 3 bases and J by 6 bases, and 11 bases separated the two germline ends. The CDR3 is 13 residues long. CDR3 sequence (DNA): TGTGCCAGCAGTTTGGGTCGGGGGGCTGAAGCTTTCTTT. This codes for CASSLGRGAEAFF.

This clone occurred a few times. This chain joins TRBV7-2 and TRBJ1-1, with D perhaps TRBD1 (6 bases). The CDR3 extends over 13 amino acids. In germline, CDR1 is SGHTA, CDR2 FQGNSA. V was trimmed by 5 bases and J by 1 base, leaving 8 bases between them. The CDR3 is CASSRQENTEAFF. The CDR3 region has the DNA TGTGCCAGCAGCCGACAGGAGAACACTGAAGCTTTCTTT.

The V call is TRBV10-3, the J call TRBJ2-3; a possible D gene is TRBD2 (6 bases). V lost 5 bases and J 1 base, leaving 7 bases between the germline ends. The germline CDR1 and CDR2 sequences are ENHRY and SYGVKD. The CDR3 extends over 13 amino acids. The CDR3 DNA reads as TGTGCCATCAGTTCGGGGGGCACAGATACGCAGTATTTT. Residues: CAISSGGTDTQYF.

The CDR3 sequence: CASTRTGVQPQHF. CDR3 in DNA: TGTGCCAGCACCCGGACAGGGGTTCAGCCCCAGCATTTT. The chain recombines TRBV2 with TRBJ1-5; 9 nucleotides align to TRBD1. Germline V gene lookup returns CDR1 SNHLY and CDR2 FYNNEI. J lost 6 bases, V lost 7 bases, and 4 bases had no gene match. The CDR3 consists of 13 residues.

The V call is TRBV20-1, the J call TRBJ2-3; possible D gene TRBD2, 6 bases. The V gene's germline CDR1 is DFQATT and CDR2 SNEGSKA (reference sequence). Trimming cost V 5 bases and J 3 bases, with 6 bases left between them. The CDR3 is 11 amino acids. CDR3 sequence: CSAGTTDTQYF. The CDR3 coding sequence is TGCAGTGCTGGGACTACAGATACGCAGTATTTT.

V is TRBV10-3 and J is TRBJ1-4, with 11 bases matching TRBD1. The length of the CDR3 is 16 residues. Per germline, CDR1 ENHRY and CDR2 SYGVKD. Germline trimming cut 0 bases from V and 7 bases from J; bases unmatched to any gene: 4. The CDR3 reads CAISESTGTGGEKLFF. The DNA of the CDR3 is TGTGCCATCAGTGAGTCGACCGGGACAGGGGGTGAAAAACTGTTTTTT.

The V and J genes are TRBV11-2 and TRBJ2-6; D is unclear. V was cut by 1 base and J by 0 bases, with 10 bases left in between. Germline V CDR1 and CDR2: SGHAT, FQNNGV. There are 17 residues in the CDR3. The CDR3 sequence is CASSLALSSSGANVLTF. The CDR3, as DNA: TGTGCCAGCAGCTTAGCTCTTTCCAGCTCTGGGGCCAACGTCCTGACTTTC.

The chain is built from TRBV28 and TRBJ2-1; D is possibly TRBD1 (6 bases). Germline assignment: CDR1 MDHEN and CDR2 SYDVKM. Trimming removed 7 bases at V and 7 bases at J, with 20 bases between. The CDR3 extends over 15 amino acids. The CDR3 here is CASNTYRDGTNEQFF. Written as DNA, the CDR3 is TGTGCCAGCAATACTTACAGGGATGGAACTAATGAGCAGTTCTTC.

This clone appeared a single time. V usage is TRBV19 and J usage is TRBJ2-3; D gene ambiguous. Germline CDR1 and CDR2: LNHDA and SQIVND (reference sequence). The V and J ends lost 5 bases and 0 bases respectively, with 12 bases between them. CDR3 size: 15 residues. The CDR3 DNA follows: TGTGCCAGTAGTGTGACACATACTAGCACAGATACGCAGTATTTT. Its protein is CASSVTHTSTDTQYF.

This clone was detected once. The chain has TRBV5-6 and TRBJ2-5; TRBD2 might be the D (6 bases). The CDR3 has 13 amino acids. The V end was cut by 4 bases, the J end by 4 bases, with 11 bases between. CDR1 is SGHDT, CDR2 YYEEEE, per germline. Here the CDR3 reads CASSPVGGETQYF. Written as DNA, the CDR3 is TGTGCCAGCAGCCCGGTCGGGGGAGAGACCCAGTACTTC.

The chain uses TRBV7-7 and TRBJ2-5; 8 bases are a match to TRBD2. CDR1 is SSHAT, CDR2 FNYEAQ, per germline (reference sequence). V lost 1 base and J lost 2; bases outside the gene matches: 3. The CDR3 has 15 residues. CDR3 sequence reads: CASSLVGGVQETQYF. In DNA, the CDR3 is TGTGCCAGCAGCTTAGTCGGGGGGGTGCAAGAGACCCAGTACTTC.

CDR3 DNA sequence: TGTGCCAGCAGTGAGGGACAGGGGTTGTACGAGCAGTACTTC. Residues: CASSEGQGLYEQYF. The gene calls are TRBV2 and TRBJ2-7, with 10 bases lining up with TRBD1. Trimming cost V 3 bases and J 4 bases; bases outside gene matches: 3. This CDR3 is built from 14 residues. The germline CDR1 and CDR2 sequences are SNHLY and FYNNEI.

V and J are TRBV27 and TRBJ1-2; D is unresolved. Germline-derived CDR1 and CDR2 are MNHEY and SMNVEV (reference sequence). CDR3 size: 15 residues. V gave up 2 bases and J gave up 8 bases, with 18 bases separating them. The CDR3 protein is CASSLNGGWALGYTF. Written as DNA, the CDR3 is TGTGCCAGCAGTTTAAATGGAGGGTGGGCGTTGGGCTACACCTTC.

The rearrangement links TRBV4-1 to TRBJ2-5; D unresolved. In germline, CDR1 is MGHRA, CDR2 YSYEKL. The ends were cut back, 2 bases at V and 1 base at J, with 17 bases in the middle. The CDR3 runs to 17 residues. This chain's CDR3 is CASSQLMIAGLQETQYF. DNA for the CDR3: TGCGCCAGCAGCCAATTAATGATAGCCGGCCTCCAAGAGACCCAGTACTTC.

The gene calls are TRBV7-3 and TRBJ2-6, with D maybe TRBD1 (6 bases). V lost 5 bases to trimming and J lost 4 bases, with 12 bases between them. The CDR3 is made up of 15 amino acids. Germline lookup yields CDR1 SGHTA and CDR2 FQGTGA. The CDR3 spells CASSADRSGANVLTF. The CDR3 DNA reads as TGTGCCAGCAGCGCCGACAGGTCCGGGGCCAACGTCCTGACTTTC.

This clone appeared a single time. Relative to the germline gene, one junction end is altered; a read error may explain this. CDR3 sequence (DNA): TGCAGTGCTAGTCGCGGCGGGGGGGCCTATGAGCAGTACTTC. Translating it yields CSASRGGGAYEQYF. The chain employs TRBV20-1 and TRBJ2-7, with 9 bases that match TRBD2. Germline V gene lookup returns CDR1 DFQATT and CDR2 SNEGSKA (reference sequence). The CDR3 runs to 14 residues.

This clone was recorded only once. This chain links TRBV28 with TRBJ1-2, with D unresolved. Germline CDR1 is MDHEN and CDR2 is SYDVKM. Trimming left V 8 bases short and J 6 bases short, with 4 bases between. The CDR3 runs 9 residues. The CDR3 here is CASGHGYTF. The CDR3 nucleotides read TGTGCCAGCGGGCATGGCTACACCTTC.

The V and J genes are TRBV19 and TRBJ2-3, with D possibly matching TRBD2 (5 bases). The V end lost 9 bases, the J end lost 0 bases, and 10 bases lay between the germline ends. Germline V gene sequence: CDR1 LNHDA, CDR2 SQIVND (reference sequence). The length of the CDR3 is 13 residues. Here the CDR3 reads CASLSGSTDTQYF. The CDR3 bases are TGTGCCAGCCTGAGCGGTAGCACAGATACGCAGTATTTT.

This chain links TRBV5-1 with TRBJ1-2, with D possibly being TRBD1 (5 bases). Trimming removed 0 bases from V and 8 bases from J, with 17 bases in between. There are 15 residues in the CDR3. From germline, CDR1 is SGHRS and CDR2 YFSETQ. The CDR3 spells CASSLAVTVSMGYTF. The CDR3 nucleotides are TGCGCCAGCAGCTTGGCCGTGACAGTCTCTATGGGCTACACCTTC.

This sequence joins TRBV5-4 and TRBJ1-2; weak D call: TRBD1 (5 bases). V lost 0 bases, J lost 3 bases, and 12 bases lay in between. The CDR3 extends over 15 amino acids. Germline V gene sequence: CDR1 SGHNT, CDR2 YYREEE (reference sequence). The DNA of the CDR3 is TGTGCCAGCAGCTTGGCCTCAGGGCCGGACTATGGCTACACCTTC. Residues: CASSLASGPDYGYTF.

The chain carries TRBV19 and TRBJ2-7, with D maybe TRBD2 (5 bases). This CDR3 contains 13 residues. Trimming shortened V by 4 bases and J by 6 bases, and 13 bases separated the two germline ends. Germline assignment: CDR1 LNHDA and CDR2 SQIVND (reference sequence). The CDR3 bases are TGTGCCAGTAGTAACCCCGGTGGAGGCGAGCAGTACTTC. Encoded protein: CASSNPGGGEQYF.